A single sample gave rise to the 6 T cell receptor beta chains below, sequenced in a study of T-cell reconstitution after alpha-beta-depleted transplantation in children. The TCRbeta library incorporated unique molecular identifiers. Using its own MiXCR run on the PCR reads, TCRdb lists one record per CDR3 protein. The repertoire holds more than 85,000 distinct CDR3 sequences, with 10% as singletons. The sequences come from PBMCs from the stem cell graft donor, collected from the stem cell graft. All receptors come from a human donor who donated a stem cell graft to a child with acute lymphoblastic leukemia.

This clonotype was found many times. The J gene is TRBJ1-5, the V gene TRBV4-3; no clear D. This CDR3 spans 14 amino acids. Trimming cost V 4 bases and J 1 base, with 8 bases left between them. Germline V CDR1 and CDR2: LGHNA, YSLEER. CDR3 protein: CASSPRRSNQPQHF. The CDR3 region has the DNA TGCGCCAGCAGCCCCCGACGGAGCAATCAGCCCCAGCATTTT.

This clonotype was found many times. The V call is TRBV18, the J call TRBJ2-3; D call uncertain. CDR3 length: 14 residues. Trimming removed 0 bases from V and 8 bases from J, with 12 bases in between. Germline V gene sequence: CDR1 KGHSH, CDR2 LQKENI. The CDR3 DNA sequence: TGTGCCAGCTCACCACCATCGGACCTTCTTACGCAGTATTTT. Translating it yields CASSPPSDLLTQYF.

This clonotype was found many times. V and J are TRBV7-2 and TRBJ2-5; 7 positions match TRBD1. The trim removed 1 base at V and 6 bases at J, leaving 2 bases unmatched. Germline CDR1 and CDR2: SGHTA and FQGNSA. This CDR3 comprises 13 residues. The CDR3 DNA follows: TGTGCCAGCAGCTTAGAGGGGGCGAAGACCCAGTACTTC. Translating it yields CASSLEGAKTQYF.

This clonotype was picked up many times. The chain couples TRBV5-1 to TRBJ1-2; 10 bases map to TRBD1. The CDR3 covers 14 residues. CDR1 SGHRS and CDR2 YFSETQ come from the germline V gene. J was trimmed by 2 bases and V by 4 bases; bases with no gene match: 2. The CDR3 sequence is CASSRTGGNYGYTF. For the CDR3, the DNA is TGCGCCAGCAGCCGGACAGGGGGGAACTATGGCTACACCTTC.

This clonotype appeared many times. CDR3: CASSLALGASGNIQYF. In DNA, the CDR3 is TGCGCCAGCAGCTTGGCACTCGGCGCTAGCGGAAACATTCAGTACTTC. The chain couples TRBV5-1 to TRBJ2-4; 7 bases line up with TRBD2. J gave up 6 bases and V 0 bases, and 9 bases lay outside the gene matches. The germline gives CDR1 SGHRS, CDR2 YFSETQ. This CDR3 contains 16 residues. Supplemented by reference TRBV5-1 and TRBJ2-4, the full variable domain reads KAGVTQTPRYLIKTRGQQVTLSCSPISGHRSVSWYQQTPGQGLQFLFEYFSETQRNKGNFPGRFSGRQFSNSRSEMNVSTLELGDSALYLCASSLALGASGNIQYFGAGTRLSVL.

This clonotype occurred many times. The chain's CDR3 is CSARVVSSGANVLTF. The CDR3, as DNA: TGCAGTGCTAGAGTAGTCAGCTCTGGGGCCAACGTCCTGACTTTC. The chain has TRBV20-1 and TRBJ2-6; D remains ambiguous. Germline-derived CDR1 and CDR2 are DFQATT and SNEGSKA (reference sequence). V was trimmed by 1 base and J by 0 bases, leaving 7 bases between them. This CDR3 contains 15 residues.